This T cell receptor (beta chain) was identified during a study of T cell repertoires in cytomegalovirus infection. The overall study: CMV epitopes used comprised recently identified HLA-C-restricted ones and well-studied HLA-B-restricted ones. Shared public TCR beta signatures pointed to both CMV infection and a matching HLA type. The study, taken as a whole, reports: What dominated the ex vivo response were HLA-C-restricted CMV-specific TCR beta clonotypes. Cumulative frequency (of public TCR beta family members) identified carriers of CMV plus the relevant HLA.

Of note for this clonotype: Its target is not known.

Trimming pared 0 bases from V and 5 bases from J, leaving 5 bases between. The CDR3 runs 13 residues. Germline V gene sequence: CDR1 MNHNS, CDR2 SASEGT. MiXCR, run by TCRdb on the reads, gives a single entry per CDR3 protein. The sample has approximately 300,000 distinct CDR3 sequences, approximately 25% seen once; the top ten hold about 14%. The source material was cultured PBMCs, sampled from culture after CMV antigen stimulation. This receptor was identified in a human donor in good health (CMV status not recorded). Some clones in this sample may be carry-over from other donors' samples. The chain employs TRBV6-1 and TRBJ1-3; unclear D gene. The CDR3 DNA follows: TGTGCCAGCAGTGAAGCTTGGAGAAACACCATATATTTT. Translation: CASSEAWRNTIYF.